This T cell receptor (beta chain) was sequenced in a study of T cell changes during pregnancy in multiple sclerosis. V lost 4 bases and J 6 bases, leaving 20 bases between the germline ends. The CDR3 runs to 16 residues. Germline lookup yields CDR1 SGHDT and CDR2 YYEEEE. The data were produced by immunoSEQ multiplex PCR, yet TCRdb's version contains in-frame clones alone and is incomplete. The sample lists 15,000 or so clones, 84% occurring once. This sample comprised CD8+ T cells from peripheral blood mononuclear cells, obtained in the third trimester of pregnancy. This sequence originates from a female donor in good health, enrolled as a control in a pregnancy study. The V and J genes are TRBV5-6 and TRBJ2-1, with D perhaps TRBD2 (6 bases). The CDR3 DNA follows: TGTGCCAGCAGCGCGAGGCGGGACGATCCGATCAATGAGCAGTTCTTC. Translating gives CASSARRDDPINEQFF.